This T cell receptor beta chain came from a study of cytomegalovirus exposure and HLA in healthy donors. The repertoire was sequenced with immunoSEQ multiplex PCR; TCRdb's copy has only in-frame clones and lacks some. The sample holds about 130,000 clones, roughly nine tenths seen once. The V gene's germline CDR1 is SGHAT and CDR2 FQNNGV. With 5 bases removed from V and 8 bases from J, the gap between germline ends came to 25 bases. The CDR3 spans 17 residues. The chain couples TRBV11-2 to TRBJ2-1; possibly TRBD2 for D (6 bases). This TCR derives from a woman between 18 and 29 years old in good health and CMV-seronegative. Sample: PBMCs. Written as DNA, the CDR3 is TGTGCCAGCAGCAACCTCCGGGACTTCCCCCCGGACCATGAGCAGTTCTTC. Residues: CASSNLRDFPPDHEQFF.